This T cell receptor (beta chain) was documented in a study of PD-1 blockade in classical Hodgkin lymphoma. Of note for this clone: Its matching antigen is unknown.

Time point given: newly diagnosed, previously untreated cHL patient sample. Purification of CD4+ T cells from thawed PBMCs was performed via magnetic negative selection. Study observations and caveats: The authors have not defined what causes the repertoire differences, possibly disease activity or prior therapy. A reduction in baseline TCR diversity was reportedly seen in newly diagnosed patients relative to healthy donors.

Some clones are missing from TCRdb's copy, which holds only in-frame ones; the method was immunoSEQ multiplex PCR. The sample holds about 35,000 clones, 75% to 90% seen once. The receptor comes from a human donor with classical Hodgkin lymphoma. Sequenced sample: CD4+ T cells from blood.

The CDR3 DNA follows: TGCGCCAGCAGCTTGTCCCCCCAAGAGACCCAGTACTTC. Translating it yields CASSLSPQETQYF. V gene TRBV5-1 combines with J gene TRBJ2-5; D is unresolved. Germline CDR1 SGHRS, CDR2 YFSETQ. The CDR3 extends over 13 amino acids. V lost 1 base to trimming and J lost 1 base, with 5 bases between them. Full variable domain (outside the CDR3, taken from reference TRBV5-1 and TRBJ2-5): KAGVTQTPRYLIKTRGQQVTLSCSPISGHRSVSWYQQTPGQGLQFLFEYFSETQRNKGNFPGRFSGRQFSNSRSEMNVSTLELGDSALYLCASSLSPQETQYFGPGTRLLVL.